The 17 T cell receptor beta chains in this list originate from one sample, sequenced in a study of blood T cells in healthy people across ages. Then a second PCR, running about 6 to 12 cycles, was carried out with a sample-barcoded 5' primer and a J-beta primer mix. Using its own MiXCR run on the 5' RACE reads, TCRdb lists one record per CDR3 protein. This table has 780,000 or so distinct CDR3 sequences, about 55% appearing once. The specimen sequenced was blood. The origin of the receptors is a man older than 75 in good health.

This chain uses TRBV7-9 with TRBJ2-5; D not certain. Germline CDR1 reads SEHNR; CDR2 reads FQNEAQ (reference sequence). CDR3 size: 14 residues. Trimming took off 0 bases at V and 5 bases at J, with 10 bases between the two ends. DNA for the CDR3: TGTGCCAGCAGCTTAGCGCGGCGAGATGAGACCCAGTACTTC. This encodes CASSLARRDETQYF.

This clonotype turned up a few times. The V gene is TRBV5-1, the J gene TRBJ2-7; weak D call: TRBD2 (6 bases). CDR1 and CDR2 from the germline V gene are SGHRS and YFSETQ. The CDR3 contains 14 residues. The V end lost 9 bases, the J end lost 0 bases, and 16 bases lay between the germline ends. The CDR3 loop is CATTWVAASYEQYF. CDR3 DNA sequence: TGCGCCACCACATGGGTAGCGGCCTCCTACGAGCAGTACTTC.

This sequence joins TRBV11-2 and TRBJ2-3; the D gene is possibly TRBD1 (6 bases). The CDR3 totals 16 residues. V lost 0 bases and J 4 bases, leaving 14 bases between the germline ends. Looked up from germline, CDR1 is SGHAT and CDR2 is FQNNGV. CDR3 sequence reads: CASSLDRPGVADTQYF. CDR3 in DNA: TGTGCCAGCAGCTTAGATAGGCCAGGGGTTGCAGATACGCAGTATTTT.

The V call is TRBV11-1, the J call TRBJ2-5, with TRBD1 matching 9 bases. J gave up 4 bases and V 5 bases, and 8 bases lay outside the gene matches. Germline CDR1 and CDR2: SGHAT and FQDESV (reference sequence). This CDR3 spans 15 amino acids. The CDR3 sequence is CASSAWTGEGETQYF. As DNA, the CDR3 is TGTGCCAGCAGCGCCTGGACAGGGGAAGGAGAGACCCAGTACTTC.

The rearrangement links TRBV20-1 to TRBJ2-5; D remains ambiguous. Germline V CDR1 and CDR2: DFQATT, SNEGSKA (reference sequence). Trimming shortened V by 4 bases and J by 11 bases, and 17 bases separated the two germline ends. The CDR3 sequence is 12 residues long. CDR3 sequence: CSATEYYNEQYF. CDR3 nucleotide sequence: TGCAGTGCTACCGAATACTACAATGAGCAGTACTTC.

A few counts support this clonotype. The CDR3 nucleotides are TGCGCCAGCACCGAACAGGGGTTGGATGGCTACACCTTC. It codes for CASTEQGLDGYTF. This sequence joins TRBV5-1 and TRBJ1-2; 7 nucleotides match TRBD1. V was pared by 6 bases and J by 6 bases, with 8 bases of the junction left unmatched. Germline CDR1 is SGHRS and CDR2 is YFSETQ. The CDR3 has 13 residues.

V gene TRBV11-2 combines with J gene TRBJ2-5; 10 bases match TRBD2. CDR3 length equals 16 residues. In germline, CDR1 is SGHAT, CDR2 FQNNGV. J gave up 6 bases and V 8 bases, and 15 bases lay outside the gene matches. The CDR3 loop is CASSVGLAGVMKTQYF. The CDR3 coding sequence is TGTGCCAGCTCGGTGGGTCTAGCGGGAGTCATGAAGACCCAGTACTTC.

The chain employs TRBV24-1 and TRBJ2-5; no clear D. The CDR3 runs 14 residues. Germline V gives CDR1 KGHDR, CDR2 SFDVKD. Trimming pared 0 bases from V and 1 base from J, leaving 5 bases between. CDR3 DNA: TGTGCCACCAGTGATTTGGGGTCCCAAGAGACCCAGTACTTC. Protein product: CATSDLGSQETQYF.

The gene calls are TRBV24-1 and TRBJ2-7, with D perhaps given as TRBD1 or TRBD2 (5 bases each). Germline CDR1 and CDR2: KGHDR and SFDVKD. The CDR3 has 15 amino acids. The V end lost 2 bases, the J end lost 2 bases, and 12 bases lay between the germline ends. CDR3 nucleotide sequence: TGTGCCACCAGTGATTCGGCGGTGGGGGCCTACGAGCAGTACTTC. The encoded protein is CATSDSAVGAYEQYF.

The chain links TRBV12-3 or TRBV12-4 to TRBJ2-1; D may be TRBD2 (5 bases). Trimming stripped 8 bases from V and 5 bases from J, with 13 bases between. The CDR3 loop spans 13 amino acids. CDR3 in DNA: TGTGCCAGCCAAGGATCGGGGAACAATGAGCAGTTCTTC. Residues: CASQGSGNNEQFF.

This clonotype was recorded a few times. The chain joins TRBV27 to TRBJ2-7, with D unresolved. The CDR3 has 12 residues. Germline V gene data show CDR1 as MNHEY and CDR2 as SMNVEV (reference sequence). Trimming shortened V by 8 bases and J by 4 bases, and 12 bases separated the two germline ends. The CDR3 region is CASSRNGYEQYF. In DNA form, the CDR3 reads TGTGCCAGCTCTCGGAATGGTTACGAGCAGTACTTC.

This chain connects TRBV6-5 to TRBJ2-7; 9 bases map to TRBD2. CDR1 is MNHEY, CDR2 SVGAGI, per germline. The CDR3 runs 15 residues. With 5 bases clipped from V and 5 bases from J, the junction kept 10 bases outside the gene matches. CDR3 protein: CASSETGTSRNEQYF. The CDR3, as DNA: TGTGCCAGCAGTGAGACCGGGACTAGCAGGAACGAGCAGTACTTC.

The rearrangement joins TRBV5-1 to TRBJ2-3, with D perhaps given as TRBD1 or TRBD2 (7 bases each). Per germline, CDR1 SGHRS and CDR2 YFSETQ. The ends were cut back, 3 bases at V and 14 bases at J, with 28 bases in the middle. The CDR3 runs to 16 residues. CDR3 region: CASSSTTGREHRDAYF. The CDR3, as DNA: TGCGCCAGCAGCTCTACGACAGGGCGGGAGCACAGAGACGCGTATTTT.

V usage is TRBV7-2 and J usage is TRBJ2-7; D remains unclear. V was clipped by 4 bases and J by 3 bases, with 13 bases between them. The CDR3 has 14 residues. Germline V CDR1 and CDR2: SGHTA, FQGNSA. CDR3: CASSSLPSSYEQYF. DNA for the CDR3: TGTGCCAGCAGCTCTCTCCCTTCTAGCTACGAGCAGTACTTC.

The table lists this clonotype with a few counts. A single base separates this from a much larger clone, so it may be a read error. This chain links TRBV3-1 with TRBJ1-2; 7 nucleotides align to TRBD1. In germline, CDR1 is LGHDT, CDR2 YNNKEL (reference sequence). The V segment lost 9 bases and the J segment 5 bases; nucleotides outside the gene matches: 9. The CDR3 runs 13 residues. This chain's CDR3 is CASASGTEYGYTF. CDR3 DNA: TGTGCCAGTGCCTCCGGGACAGAGTATGGCTACACCTTC.

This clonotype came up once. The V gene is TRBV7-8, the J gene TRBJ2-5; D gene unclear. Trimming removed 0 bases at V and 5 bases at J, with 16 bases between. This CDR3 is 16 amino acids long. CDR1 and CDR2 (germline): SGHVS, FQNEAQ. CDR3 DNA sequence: TGTGCCAGCAGCTTAGCGTCCGGCAGCACCCGGGAGACCCAGTACTTC. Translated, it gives CASSLASGSTRETQYF. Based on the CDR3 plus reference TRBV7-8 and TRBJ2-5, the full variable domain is GAGVSQSPRYKVAKRGQDVALRCDPISGHVSLFWYQQALGQGPEFLTYFQNEAQLDKSGLPSDRFFAERPEGSVSTLKIQRTQQEDSAVYLCASSLASGSTRETQYFGPGTRLLVL.

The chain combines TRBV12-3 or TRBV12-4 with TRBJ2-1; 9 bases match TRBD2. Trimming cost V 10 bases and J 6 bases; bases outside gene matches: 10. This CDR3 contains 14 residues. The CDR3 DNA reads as TGTGCCACCGCGACCGGGACTAGCTTCAATGAGCAGTTCTTC. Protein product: CATATGTSFNEQFF.